Listed below are T cell receptor beta chains from one sample, sequenced in a study of CD8 T cells in Susac syndrome. TCRdb analysed the immunoSEQ multiplex PCR reads with MiXCR anew, one entry per CDR3 protein. The sample has some 160,000 distinct CDR3 sequences, 92% seen once; the top ten hold 0.08%. Material for sequencing was CD4+ T cells from PBMCs. The source is a human donor in good health. Both conserved end residues are part of each CDR3. D genes are given only for firm matches. The size field is filled for only some rows; it gives once, few, many or a size class.

clone size,V gene,D gene,J gene,CDR3 protein,CDR3 DNA
once,TRBV4-3,NA,TRBJ1-3,CASSQGGTAASGNTIYF,TGCGCCAGCAGCCAAGGCGGGACTGCTGCCTCTGGAAACACCATATATTTT
NA,TRBV5-4,NA,TRBJ2-1,CASSPDQWGSGREQFF,TGTGCCAGCAGCCCGGACCAGTGGGGATCGGGGAGGGAGCAGTTCTTC
NA,TRBV24-1,NA,TRBJ2-5,CATSERTVEETQYF,TGTGCCACCAGTGAACGGACGGTAGAAGAGACCCAGTACTTC
NA,TRBV30,NA,TRBJ2-5,CAWSLGPRGHQETQYF,TGTGCCTGGAGTCTGGGGCCCCGAGGACACCAAGAGACCCAGTACTTC
NA,TRBV28,NA,TRBJ2-1,CATLQGLLQFF,TGTGCCACCCTCCAGGGGTTATTGCAGTTCTTC
NA,TRBV29-1,NA,TRBJ2-1,CSVAHVEQFF,TGCAGCGTGGCCCATGTCGAGCAGTTCTTC
NA,TRBV10-1,NA,TRBJ2-1,CASSESIQPYNEQFF,TGCGCCAGCAGTGAGTCGATTCAGCCCTACAATGAGCAGTTCTTC
NA,TRBV11-3,NA,TRBJ2-1,CASSTDRNNEQFF,TGTGCCAGCAGCACGGACAGAAACAATGAGCAGTTCTTC
NA,TRBV18,TRBD1,TRBJ1-5,CASSPDREQPQHF,TGTGCCAGCTCACCGGACAGGGAACAGCCCCAGCATTTT
NA,TRBV9,NA,TRBJ2-1,CASSVNGAGQFF,TGTGCCAGCAGCGTAAACGGGGCCGGGCAGTTCTTC
NA,TRBV6-2/TRBV6-3,NA,TRBJ2-7,CASSYSGIPYEQYF,TGTGCCAGCAGTTACTCTGGGATTCCCTACGAGCAGTACTTC
NA,TRBV7-9,NA,TRBJ1-3,CASSEEPGNTIYF,TGTGCCAGCAGCGAGGAGCCTGGAAACACCATATATTTT
NA,TRBV5-1,TRBD1,TRBJ2-3,CASSRGQGVGDTQYF,TGCGCCAGCAGCCGGGGACAGGGCGTAGGAGATACGCAGTATTTT
NA,TRBV13,NA,TRBJ2-5,CASSLPLGPGETQYF,TGTGCCAGCAGCCTCCCCCTGGGTCCTGGGGAGACCCAGTACTTC
NA,TRBV28,TRBD2,TRBJ2-1,CASNSGAGGVNEQFF,TGTGCCAGCAACTCGGGGGCGGGAGGGGTCAATGAGCAGTTCTTC
NA,TRBV4-1,NA,TRBJ1-5,CASSQFRGASQPQHF,TGCGCCAGCAGCCAATTCAGAGGCGCGTCCCAGCCCCAGCATTTT
NA,TRBV6-5,NA,TRBJ1-1,CASSLQGGTEAFF,TGTGCCAGCAGTTTACAGGGTGGCACTGAAGCTTTCTTT
NA,TRBV6-5,NA,TRBJ2-5,CASRQWETQYF,TGTGCCAGCAGACAGTGGGAGACCCAGTACTTC
NA,TRBV5-6,NA,TRBJ1-2,CASSLVGGDYGYTF,TGTGCCAGCAGCTTGGTTGGGGGGGACTATGGCTACACCTTC
once,TRBV20-1,NA,TRBJ1-3,CSAPRPSSGNTIYF,TGCAGTGCGCCCCGACCTAGCTCTGGAAACACCATATATTTT
NA,TRBV6-2/TRBV6-3,NA,TRBJ1-1,CASSYGRVDTEAFF,TGTGCCAGCAGTTACGGCAGGGTAGACACTGAAGCTTTCTTT
NA,TRBV7-2,TRBD2,TRBJ2-5,CASRGSGGWLETQYF,TGTGCCAGCAGAGGAAGCGGGGGTTGGCTAGAGACCCAGTACTTC
NA,TRBV20-1,TRBD2,TRBJ2-5,CSANLAGEETQYF,TGCAGTGCTAATCTAGCGGGGGAAGAGACCCAGTACTTC
few,TRBV30,NA,TRBJ2-3,CAWSVRGPDTQYF,TGTGCCTGGAGTGTCAGGGGCCCAGATACGCAGTATTTT
NA,TRBV5-5,NA,TRBJ2-7,CASSLTSETYEQYF,TGTGCCAGCAGCTTGACTAGTGAAACCTACGAGCAGTACTTC
NA,TRBV29-1,TRBD1,TRBJ2-5,CSVRGLGGAFQETQYF,TGCAGCGTGAGGGGCCTAGGGGGCGCTTTCCAAGAGACCCAGTACTTC
NA,TRBV6-5,NA,TRBJ2-7,CASSYSSGGTYEQYF,TGTGCCAGCAGTTACTCATCGGGCGGTACCTACGAGCAGTACTTC